This T cell receptor (beta chain) was recovered during a study of neurological immune-mediated disorders. Each CDR3 protein gets one entry after TCRdb re-called the 5' RACE reads with MiXCR. Of 81,000 or so distinct CDR3 sequences in the sample, 4.5% to 6.5% were seen once. This clonotype appeared many times. Between the trimmed V and J ends, which lost 10 bases and 9 bases, there was a span of 19 bases. Per germline, CDR1 WSHSY and CDR2 SAAADI. There are 14 residues in the CDR3. This TCR derives from a woman aged 25 to 39 with multiple sclerosis. The specimen sequenced was PBMCs. The rearrangement links TRBV10-2 to TRBJ1-6, with D tentatively TRBD1 (6 bases). DNA of the CDR3: TGCGCCACGACTACCCAGGGGATGGGTTCACCCCTCCACTTT. Protein sequence: CATTTQGMGSPLHF.